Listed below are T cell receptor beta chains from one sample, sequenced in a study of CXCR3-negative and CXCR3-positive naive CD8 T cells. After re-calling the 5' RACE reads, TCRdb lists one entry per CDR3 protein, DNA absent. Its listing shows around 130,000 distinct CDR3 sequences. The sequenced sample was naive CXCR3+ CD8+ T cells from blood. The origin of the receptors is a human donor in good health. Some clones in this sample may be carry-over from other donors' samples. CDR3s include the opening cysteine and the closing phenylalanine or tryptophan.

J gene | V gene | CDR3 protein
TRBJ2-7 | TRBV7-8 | CASSRESVEQYF
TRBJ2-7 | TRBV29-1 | CSVGQDGYEQYF
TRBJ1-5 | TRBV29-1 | CSAGDLDNQPQHF
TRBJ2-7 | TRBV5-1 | CASKATAGRIYEQYF
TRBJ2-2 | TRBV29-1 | CSASLDPNTGELFF
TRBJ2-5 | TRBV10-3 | CAISDNLVEGGIQETQYF
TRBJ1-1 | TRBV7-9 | CASSLPGGTAVEAFF
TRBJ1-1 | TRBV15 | CATSSSGGNTEAFF
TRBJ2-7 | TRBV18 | CASSHLRDFTYEQYF
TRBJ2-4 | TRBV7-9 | CASSIALGVANIQYF
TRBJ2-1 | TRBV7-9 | CASSLEEGLEQFF
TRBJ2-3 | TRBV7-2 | CASSPAERLDTQYF
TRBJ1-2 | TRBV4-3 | CASSEHEGALRGYTF
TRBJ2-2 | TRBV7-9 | CASSLVDPGPVLRGELFF
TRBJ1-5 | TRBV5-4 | CASSQDPNQPQHF
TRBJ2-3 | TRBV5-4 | CASSFRSGSTDTQYF
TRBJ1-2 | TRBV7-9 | CASSLIDRDGGYTF
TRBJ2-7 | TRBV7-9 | CASSLAPTGAGVEQYF
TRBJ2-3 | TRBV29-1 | CSVEDLPGTDTQYF
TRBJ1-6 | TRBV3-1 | CASSHDFGQENSPLHF
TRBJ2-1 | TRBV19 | CASRKTGDNEQFF
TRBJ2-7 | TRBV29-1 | CSVTGHLYEQYF
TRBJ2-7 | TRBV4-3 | CASSHGSGPSYEQYF
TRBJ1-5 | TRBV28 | CASSLTGRSNQPQHF
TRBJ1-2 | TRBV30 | CAWSEAGGNGYTF
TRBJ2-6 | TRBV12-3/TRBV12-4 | CASSSTGYAGANVLTF
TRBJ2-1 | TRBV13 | CASSSDYIPNEQFF
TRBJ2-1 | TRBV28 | CASSLEGRSYNEQFF
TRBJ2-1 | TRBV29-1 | CSVEERSGVYNEQFF
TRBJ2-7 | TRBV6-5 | CASSYSGFRIYEQYF
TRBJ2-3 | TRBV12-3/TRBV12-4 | CASTTTSSTDTQYF
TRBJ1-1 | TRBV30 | CAWSSPGDTEAFF
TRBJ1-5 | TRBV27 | CASSLYGVGGGDQPQHF
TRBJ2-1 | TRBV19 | CASSIDLAGGGNEQFF
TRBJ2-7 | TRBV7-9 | CASSLQGVLREQYF
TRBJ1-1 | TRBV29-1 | CSVGGQGVMYPEAFF
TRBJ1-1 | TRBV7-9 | CASSLGDNTEAFF
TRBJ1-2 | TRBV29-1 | CSVEDREDYGYTF
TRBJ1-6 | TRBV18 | CASSPLGQGNGGNSPLHF
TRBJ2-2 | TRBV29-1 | CSVSGRAGELFF
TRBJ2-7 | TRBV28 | CASSAPGQGYYEQYF
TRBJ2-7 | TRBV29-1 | CSVRSDPGEQYF
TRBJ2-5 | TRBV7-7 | CASSSDPEETQYF
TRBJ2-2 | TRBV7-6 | CASSLRHPGELFF
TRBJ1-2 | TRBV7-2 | CASSLAVRTNYGYTF
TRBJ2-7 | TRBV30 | CAWSLTGNYEQYF
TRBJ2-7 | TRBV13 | CASSSRDKSYEQYF
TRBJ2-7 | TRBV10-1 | CASSVAGGYEQYF
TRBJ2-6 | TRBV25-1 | CASSEFVTGPGANVLTF
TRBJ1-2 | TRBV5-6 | CASSLWTGIDGYTF
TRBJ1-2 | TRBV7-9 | CASSLVAHYGYTF
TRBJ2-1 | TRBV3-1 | CASSQEGEGRTTYNEQFF
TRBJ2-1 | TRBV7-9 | CASSYAGLAVSSYNEQFF
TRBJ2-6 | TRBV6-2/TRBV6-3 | CASSYAPISGANVLTF
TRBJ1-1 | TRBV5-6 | CASSLVGIGDTEAFF